This T cell receptor beta chain was captured in a study of technical replicates of blood from a few donors. Germline loops: CDR1 KGHSH, CDR2 LQKENI. The CDR3 has 15 residues. The V end lost 3 bases, the J end lost 1 base, and 12 bases lay between the germline ends. The table came from immunoSEQ multiplex PCR; TCRdb's copy has only in-frame clones and leaves some out. This table holds fewer than 85,000 clones, roughly 92% found once. The chain combines TRBV18 with TRBJ1-1, with D maybe TRBD1 (5 bases). Sequencing input: T cells isolated from PBMCs. This receptor was taken from a human donor in good health. The CDR3 DNA reads as TGTGCCAGCTCACCGGTTTCGACAGAGAACACTGAAGCTTTCTTT. Residues: CASSPVSTENTEAFF.